Included here is one T cell receptor beta chain sequence, with context. The J segment lost 0 bases and the V segment lost 6 bases, leaving 10 bases of the junction unmatched. Germline V gene data show CDR1 as LNHDA and CDR2 as SQIVND (reference sequence). CDR3 size: 17 residues. The sample belongs to a study of cytomegalovirus exposure and HLA in healthy donors. The PCR was carried out with 60 Vbeta primers and 13 Jbeta primers. The repertoire was sequenced with immunoSEQ multiplex PCR; TCRdb's copy has only in-frame clones and lacks some. The table includes about 140,000 clones, 65% to 80% detected once.

Sequencing was performed on PBMCs. The chain joins TRBV19 to TRBJ1-4; 7 nucleotides match TRBD1. The receptor was derived from a man in his forties in good health and CMV-seronegative. CDR3 protein: CASSWDRGSATNEKLFF. CDR3 nucleotide sequence: TGTGCCAGTAGCTGGGACAGAGGGTCTGCAACTAATGAAAAACTGTTTTTT.